Below are 24 T cell receptor beta chains sequenced from a single sample in a study of CD4 T cells in relation to SARS-CoV-2 and coronaviruses. Profiled with immunoSEQ multiplex PCR; TCRdb holds only in-frame clones, not every one. Counted here are nearly 30,000 clones, about 80% occurring once; the ten biggest clones make up about 15%. Their antigens remain unidentified. CD4+ T cells from unexposed donors were obtained before the COVID-19 pandemic (2011-2018). Isolation of CD4+ T cells took place after nine to ten days in culture. Sequencing was done on a sample of CD4+ T cells from PBMCs, cultured in vitro. The receptors shown here come from a human donor in good health.

The chain recombines TRBV2 with TRBJ1-6, with a tentative D call TRBD1 (5 bases). Germline V gene data show CDR1 as SNHLY and CDR2 as FYNNEI. The CDR3 loop spans 15 amino acids. Deletions cut 3 bases from V and 6 bases from J, with 12 bases between. CDR3: CASSERGPANSPLHF. The CDR3 DNA reads TGTGCCAGCAGTGAGAGGGGACCGGCTAATTCACCCCTCCACTTT.

This chain connects TRBV7-2 to TRBJ2-1; 7 bases agree with TRBD1. Trimming cost V 0 bases and J 2 bases; bases outside gene matches: 4. The germline V gene has CDR1 SGHTA and CDR2 FQGNSA. The CDR3 totals 16 residues. The CDR3 nucleotides are TGTGCCAGCAGCTTAGCGGACAGGCTACCCTACAATGAGCAGTTCTTC. Amino acids: CASSLADRLPYNEQFF.

DNA of the CDR3: TGTGCCAGCAGTTACGAGGCCCGTTCGTCCACAGATACGCAGTATTTT. Its protein is CASSYEARSSTDTQYF. This chain uses TRBV6-5 with TRBJ2-3, with D hard to call. Between the trimmed V and J ends, which lost 2 bases and 2 bases, there was a span of 14 bases. Germline loops: CDR1 MNHEY, CDR2 SVGAGI. This CDR3 has 16 amino acids.

The rearrangement uses TRBV6-5 and TRBJ2-5; 8 bases map to TRBD2. The CDR3 is made up of 15 amino acids. Germline V CDR1 and CDR2: MNHEY, SVGAGI. J lost 2 bases, V lost 8 bases, and 10 bases had no gene match. CDR3 residues: CASVRRSGGQETQYF. As DNA, the CDR3 is TGTGCCAGCGTACGAAGGAGCGGGGGTCAAGAGACCCAGTACTTC.

The V and J genes are TRBV20-1 and TRBJ1-5, with a tentative D call TRBD1 (5 bases). Germline CDR1 DFQATT, CDR2 SNEGSKA (reference sequence). This CDR3 has 13 residues. The V and J ends lost 3 bases and 2 bases respectively, with 8 bases between them. The CDR3 bases are TGCAGTGCTAGTCGGGGGGGCAATCAGCCCCAGCATTTT. Protein product: CSASRGGNQPQHF.

The chain is built from TRBV5-8 and TRBJ2-2, with a tentative D call TRBD2 (6 bases). Trimming pared 1 base from V and 2 bases from J, leaving 15 bases between. There are 17 residues in the CDR3. Germline CDR1 and CDR2: SGHTS and YDEGEE. The CDR3 DNA follows: TGTGCCAGCAGCTTGCCCCTGGAAGGGACTAACACCGGGGAGCTGTTTTTT. This encodes CASSLPLEGTNTGELFF.

The CDR3 bases are TGTGCCAGCAGCCAAGAAGGGACAGGGAGCTCCTACGAGCAGTACTTC. Translated: CASSQEGTGSSYEQYF. The chain links TRBV3-1 (or the pseudogene TRBV3-2) to TRBJ2-7; 9 positions match TRBD1. V was clipped by 0 bases and J by 0 bases; unmatched bases: 3. Germline CDR1 and CDR2: LGHDT and YNNKEL (reference sequence). CDR3 length: 16 residues.

The chain uses TRBV7-2 and TRBJ2-7; 8 positions match TRBD1. CDR1 is SGHTA and CDR2 is FQGNSA in the germline V gene. The CDR3 totals 15 residues. Unmatched junction bases numbered 5, after V lost 1 base and J lost 3 bases. CDR3 sequence (DNA): TGTGCCAGCAGCTTAGACGGGACAGGTGTCTACGAGCAGTACTTC. This translates into CASSLDGTGVYEQYF. Drawing the rest from reference TRBV7-2 and TRBJ2-7, the complete variable domain is GAGVSQSPSNKVTEKGKDVELRCDPISGHTALYWYRQSLGQGLEFLIYFQGNSAPDKSGLPSDRFSAERTGGSVSTLTIQRTQQEDSAVYLCASSLDGTGVYEQYFGPGTRLTVT.

This chain joins TRBV2 and TRBJ2-5; 9 bases map to TRBD2. Germline-derived CDR1 and CDR2 are SNHLY and FYNNEI. J was trimmed by 4 bases and V by 6 bases; bases with no gene match: 9. The CDR3 runs to 15 residues. The CDR3, as DNA: TGTGCCAGCAGCGAGGGGACTAGCAGGGGAGAGACCCAGTACTTC. Translated, it gives CASSEGTSRGETQYF. The whole variable domain, filled in from reference TRBV2 and TRBJ2-5, reads EPEVTQTPSHQVTQMGQEVILRCVPISNHLYFYWYRQILGQKVEFLVSFYNNEISEKSEIFDDQFSVERPDGSNFTLKIRSTKLEDSAMYFCASSEGTSRGETQYFGPGTRLLVL.

The V gene is TRBV5-6, the J gene TRBJ2-1, with D hard to call. The ends were cut back, 0 bases at V and 4 bases at J, with 5 bases in the middle. The CDR3 spans 13 residues. Germline-derived CDR1 and CDR2 are SGHDT and YYEEEE. Here the CDR3 reads CASSLDSYNEQFF. CDR3 in DNA: TGTGCCAGCAGCTTGGACAGTTACAATGAGCAGTTCTTC.

This chain connects TRBV6-6 to TRBJ2-1; TRBD1 matches at 10 bases. The CDR3 has 15 residues. J gave up 6 bases and V 0 bases, and 2 bases lay outside the gene matches. Germline CDR1 and CDR2: MNHNY and SVGAGI (reference sequence). CDR3 in DNA: TGTGCCAGCAGTTACTCCCGGGACAGGGGCAATGAGCAGTTCTTC. Encoded protein: CASSYSRDRGNEQFF.

The chain uses TRBV10-3 and TRBJ2-1; TRBD2 aligns across 14 bases. This CDR3 is built from 16 residues. The germline gives CDR1 ENHRY, CDR2 SYGVKD. Trimming took 6 bases from V and 0 from J; bases not matched to a gene: 1. The CDR3 loop is CAISGTSGSSYNEQFF. The CDR3, as DNA: TGTGCCATCAGCGGGACTAGCGGGAGCTCCTACAATGAGCAGTTCTTC.

The chain has TRBV27 and TRBJ1-3; tentatively, D is TRBD1 (5 bases). The germline gives CDR1 MNHEY, CDR2 SMNVEV (reference sequence). Trimming left V 8 bases short and J 2 bases short, with 16 bases between. CDR3 length: 15 residues. CDR3 sequence: CASYLGQGAGNTIYF. The CDR3 bases are TGTGCCAGCTACCTGGGGCAGGGTGCTGGAAACACCATATATTTT.

This clone was counted only a few times. The V gene is TRBV9, the J gene TRBJ1-1, with D perhaps matching TRBD1 (6 bases). The CDR3 extends over 14 amino acids. The germline V gene encodes CDR1 SGDLS and CDR2 YYNGEE. V was trimmed by 3 bases and J by 0 bases, leaving 9 bases between them. The CDR3 DNA is TGTGCCAGCAGCGCCGGACAGTTGAACACTGAAGCTTTCTTT. This codes for CASSAGQLNTEAFF.

The gene calls are TRBV11-3 and TRBJ2-3; D is unresolved. The CDR3 is 13 amino acids. Germline CDR1 is SGHNT and CDR2 is YENEEA. V lost 4 bases to trimming and J lost 5 bases, with 10 bases between them. The CDR3 here is CASSSKERDTQYF. As DNA, the CDR3 is TGTGCCAGCAGCTCAAAGGAGCGAGATACGCAGTATTTT.

The chain recombines TRBV19 with TRBJ1-6, with D uncertain. Germline CDR1 and CDR2: LNHDA and SQIVND (reference sequence). Between the trimmed V and J ends, which lost 5 bases and 6 bases, there was a span of 11 bases. This CDR3 comprises 14 residues. CDR3 coding DNA: TGTGCCAGTAGTTTTCTACAGCCTAATTCACCCCTCCACTTT. This translates into CASSFLQPNSPLHF.

The table lists this clone with a count of one. The chain is built from TRBV4-1 and TRBJ1-1, with a tentative D call TRBD1 (5 bases). The CDR3 length is 16 residues. Looked up from germline, CDR1 is MGHRA and CDR2 is YSYEKL. V lost 7 bases and J lost 0, with 18 bases in between. CDR3 loop: CASTVRALLMNTEAFF. DNA for the CDR3: TGCGCCAGCACGGTCAGGGCTTTACTCATGAACACTGAAGCTTTCTTT.

The chain combines TRBV7-9 with TRBJ1-5; TRBD1 matches at 10 bases. The CDR3 has 15 residues. Germline V lookup: CDR1 SEHNR, CDR2 FQNEAQ (reference sequence). The trim removed 4 bases at V and 2 bases at J, leaving 2 bases unmatched. The CDR3, as DNA: TGTGCCAGCAGCTATGGGACAGGGGGCAATCAGCCCCAGCATTTT. This gives the protein CASSYGTGGNQPQHF.

The gene calls are TRBV30 and TRBJ2-7; tentative D call: TRBD2 (5 bases). Germline assignment: CDR1 GTSNPN and CDR2 SVGIG (reference sequence). The length of the CDR3 is 14 residues. The germline V and J ends were trimmed by 2 bases and 2 bases, with 13 bases remaining between them. CDR3 nucleotide sequence: TGTGCCTGGAGTCATGATAGCGCCACCTACGAGCAGTACTTC. Translation gives CAWSHDSATYEQYF.

The chain links TRBV27 to TRBJ1-2; D unresolved. Germline CDR1 reads MNHEY; CDR2 reads SMNVEV (reference sequence). The germline V and J ends were trimmed by 4 bases and 4 bases, with 16 bases remaining between them. CDR3 size: 15 residues. The DNA of the CDR3 is TGTGCCAGCAGTTGGTCAGGCGATGGGTCCTATGGCTACACCTTC. Translating gives CASSWSGDGSYGYTF.

J is TRBJ1-3 and V is TRBV7-2, with TRBD1 as a possible D gene (6 bases). CDR3 size: 15 residues. The ends were cut back, 4 bases at V and 0 bases at J, with 10 bases in the middle. Germline V lookup: CDR1 SGHTA, CDR2 FQGNSA. Here the CDR3 DNA reads TGTGCCAGCAGCTGGGGGCTCCTCTCTGGAAACACCATATATTTT. As protein: CASSWGLLSGNTIYF.

The chain joins TRBV4-1 to TRBJ2-3; 9 bases map to TRBD2. Looked up from germline, CDR1 is MGHRA and CDR2 is YSYEKL. CDR3 size: 17 residues. V lost 3 bases to trimming and J lost 3 bases; unmatched junction nucleotides: 10. CDR3 DNA: TGCGCCAGCAGCCAGAGGGGAGCGGGGGGCGGGACAGATACGCAGTATTTT. Its protein product is CASSQRGAGGGTDTQYF.

In this sample, this clone is medium-sized. V and J are TRBV7-8 and TRBJ1-1; D call uncertain. Germline-derived CDR1 and CDR2 are SGHVS and FQNEAQ. CDR3 length: 14 residues. Trimming took off 5 bases at V and 1 base at J, with 11 bases between the two ends. The DNA of the CDR3 is TGTGCCAGCAGCCCCCGGGAGGGGAACACTGAAGCTTTCTTT. As protein: CASSPREGNTEAFF.

The rearrangement links TRBV5-6 to TRBJ2-1; D might be TRBD2 (5 bases). With 4 bases removed from V and 3 bases from J, the gap between germline ends came to 14 bases. The CDR3 has 15 amino acids. Germline assignment: CDR1 SGHDT and CDR2 YYEEEE. CDR3 bases: TGTGCCAGCAGCCCCCTCGGCGGGTACTACAATGAGCAGTTCTTC. This codes for CASSPLGGYYNEQFF.